These 4 T cell receptor beta chains were sequenced from one sample in a study of blood T cell repertoires in COVID-19 (TCRdb year 2020). Library method: the immunoSEQ multiplex PCR assay. TCRdb holds this immuneACCESS table with in-frame rearrangements only. Some clones are missing; in checked studies, unresolved V genes explain under half, and the rest has no known cause. Across this sample there are 170,000 or so clones, with about 86% seen only once. The leading ten clones occupy 7% to 10% of the sample. The specimen was peripheral blood. All receptors derive from a man in his forties or fifties with active or convalescent COVID-19.

The chain uses TRBV11-2 and TRBJ1-2; the D gene is possibly TRBD1 (5 bases). The V gene's germline CDR1 is SGHAT and CDR2 FQNNGV. The CDR3 spans 14 residues. V was clipped by 0 bases and J by 7 bases, with 12 bases between them. The CDR3 region is CASSLDRGTGGYTF. The DNA of the CDR3 is TGTGCCAGCAGCTTAGATAGGGGAACCGGTGGCTACACCTTC.

The chain is built from TRBV4-2 and TRBJ1-1, with a possible D match to TRBD1 (5 bases). Deletions cut 11 bases from V and 6 bases from J, with 25 bases between. Looked up from germline, CDR1 is LGHNA and CDR2 is YNFKEQ. The CDR3 spans 15 residues. CDR3 sequence (DNA): TGTGCCCCCAGCCAACATTGGGGGGGGGTGGCTGAAGCTTTCTTT. Protein: CAPSQHWGGVAEAFF.

The chain recombines TRBV4-3 with TRBJ1-2, with TRBD1 identical over 8 bases. CDR1 and CDR2 from the germline V gene are LGHNA and YSLEER. The J segment lost 4 bases and the V segment lost 0 bases, leaving 7 bases of the junction unmatched. The CDR3 contains 16 residues. The CDR3: CASSQDVQDRAYGYTF. CDR3 nucleotides: TGCGCCAGCAGCCAAGATGTCCAGGACAGGGCCTATGGCTACACCTTC.

V usage is TRBV19 and J usage is TRBJ2-4; 8 bases match TRBD1. From germline, CDR1 is LNHDA and CDR2 SQIVND (reference sequence). The trim removed 4 bases at V and 9 bases at J, leaving 8 bases unmatched. The CDR3 has 14 residues. The CDR3: CASSTGQGLAIQYF. The CDR3 DNA reads TGTGCCAGTAGTACCGGACAGGGTTTAGCCATTCAGTACTTC.